This T cell receptor (beta chain) appears in the sequencing data of a study of T cells after yellow fever vaccination. Study context: Fractions of low cell number were prepared using SMART-Seq v4 Ultra Low Input.

The CDR3 has 15 amino acids. Germline CDR1 reads MDHEN; CDR2 reads SYDVKM. Trimming pared 5 bases from V and 0 bases from J, leaving 11 bases between. TCRdb fed the 5' RACE reads into MiXCR, producing one record per CDR3 protein. Of about 340,000 distinct CDR3 sequences detected, around 13% appear once; the ten largest clones hold 3.2%. The source was CD4+ T cells sorted from PBMCs, collected 15 days after the yellow fever booster vaccination. The rearrangement joins TRBV28 to TRBJ1-5; D might be TRBD1 (5 bases). The source is a man aged 18 to 29 who received the YFV17D yellow fever vaccine. DNA for the CDR3: TGTGCCAGCAGTACTGGGACGTTTAGCAATCAGCCCCAGCATTTT. Protein product: CASSTGTFSNQPQHF.